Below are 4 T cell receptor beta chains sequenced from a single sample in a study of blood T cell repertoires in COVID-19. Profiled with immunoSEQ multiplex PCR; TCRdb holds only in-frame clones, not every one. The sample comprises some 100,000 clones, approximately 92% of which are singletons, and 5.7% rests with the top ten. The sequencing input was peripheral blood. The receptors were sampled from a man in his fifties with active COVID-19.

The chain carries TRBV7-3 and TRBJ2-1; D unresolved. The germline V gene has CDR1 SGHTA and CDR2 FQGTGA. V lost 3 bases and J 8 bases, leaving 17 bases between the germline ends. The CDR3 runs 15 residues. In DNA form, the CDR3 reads TGTGCCAGCAGCTTCAGTATGGTTGCCTCCGATGAGCAGTTCTTC. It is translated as CASSFSMVASDEQFF.

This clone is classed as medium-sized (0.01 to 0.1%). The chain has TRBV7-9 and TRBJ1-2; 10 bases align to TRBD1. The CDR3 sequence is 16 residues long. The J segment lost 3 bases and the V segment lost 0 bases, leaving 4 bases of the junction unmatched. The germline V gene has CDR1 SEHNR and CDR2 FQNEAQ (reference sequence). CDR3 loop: CASSLAVDRGYYGYTF. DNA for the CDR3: TGTGCCAGCAGCTTAGCGGTGGACAGGGGGTACTATGGCTACACCTTC.

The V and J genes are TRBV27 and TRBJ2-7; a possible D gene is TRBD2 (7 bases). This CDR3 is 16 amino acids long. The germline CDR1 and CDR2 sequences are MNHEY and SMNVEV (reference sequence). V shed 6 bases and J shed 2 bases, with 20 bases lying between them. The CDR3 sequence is CASRLRDLGGAYEQYF. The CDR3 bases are TGTGCCAGCAGGCTCCGGGACTTAGGGGGGGCCTACGAGCAGTACTTC.

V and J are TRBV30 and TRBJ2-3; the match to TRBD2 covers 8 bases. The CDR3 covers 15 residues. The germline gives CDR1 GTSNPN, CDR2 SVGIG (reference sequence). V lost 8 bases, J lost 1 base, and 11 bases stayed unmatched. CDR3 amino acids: CALASGGFGTDTQYF. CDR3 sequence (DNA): TGTGCCCTGGCGAGCGGGGGTTTTGGCACAGATACGCAGTATTTT. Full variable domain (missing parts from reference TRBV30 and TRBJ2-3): SQTIHQWPATLVQPVGSPLSLECTVEGTSNPNLYWYRQAAGRGLQLLFYSVGIGQISSEVPQNLSASRPQDRQFILSSKKLLLSDSGFYLCALASGGFGTDTQYFGPGTRLTVL.